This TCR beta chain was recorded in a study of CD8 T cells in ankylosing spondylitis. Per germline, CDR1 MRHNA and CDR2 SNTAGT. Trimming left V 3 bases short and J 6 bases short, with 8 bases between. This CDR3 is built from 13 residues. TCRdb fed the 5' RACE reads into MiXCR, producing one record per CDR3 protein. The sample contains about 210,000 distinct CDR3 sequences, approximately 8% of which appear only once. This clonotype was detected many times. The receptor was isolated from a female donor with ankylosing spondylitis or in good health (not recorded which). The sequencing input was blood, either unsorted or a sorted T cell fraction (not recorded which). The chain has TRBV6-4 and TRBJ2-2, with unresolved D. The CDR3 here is CASSEGEAGELFF. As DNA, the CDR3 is TGTGCCAGCAGTGAAGGAGAGGCCGGGGAGCTGTTTTTT.